This TCR beta chain was retrieved from a study of T cell responses to AZD1222 COVID-19 vaccine. Study-level results: Vaccine-related CD4 TCRs covered spike, predominating at 160-218 and 743-854. Most donors were white British and more were female, and clonal diversity was possibly underestimated.

The data were produced by immunoSEQ multiplex PCR, yet TCRdb's version contains in-frame clones alone and is incomplete. The data contain approximately 140,000 clones, about 93% of them singletons. In regard to this clone: Antigen: not known.

The sequencing used peripheral blood, collected on day 0 of AZD1222 vaccination. The source of this sequence is an adult in good health.

The CDR3 spells CASSRGLHGYTF. DNA for the CDR3: TGTGCCAGCAGCCGCGGACTTCATGGCTACACCTTC. The chain links TRBV12-3 or TRBV12-4 to TRBJ1-2; D gene unclear. Trimming left V 6 bases short and J 6 bases short, with 11 bases between. This CDR3 region has 12 residues.